Below, 17 T cell receptor beta chains from the same sample are listed, as sequenced in a study of OX40 agonist ivuxolimab in advanced cancers. Method: immunoSEQ multiplex PCR; TCRdb's copy keeps in-frame clones and lacks some. The table lists 55,000 to 65,000 clones, about 87% of them singletons. The sequencing here drew on CD4+ or CD8+ T cells sorted from blood, taken in a trial of the OX40 agonist ivuxolimab. Source of these receptors: an adult with an advanced solid tumor such as melanoma, head and neck, liver or kidney cancer.

This clone was observed a single time. The gene calls are TRBV19 and TRBJ1-1; D is uncertain. The V end was cut by 4 bases, the J end by 1 base, with 13 bases between. CDR1 is LNHDA, CDR2 SQIVND, per germline (reference sequence). The CDR3 runs 15 residues. Here the CDR3 reads CASSTPRGTNTEAFF. The CDR3 DNA reads TGTGCCAGTAGTACCCCCCGGGGAACGAACACTGAAGCTTTCTTT.

The chain combines TRBV9 with TRBJ2-2; TRBD2 agrees at 8 bases. Per germline, CDR1 SGDLS and CDR2 YYNGEE. This CDR3 region has 16 residues. J lost 0 bases, V lost 4 bases, and 5 bases had no gene match. The CDR3 coding sequence is TGTGCCAGCAGCACTTTAGCGGGGACGAACACCGGGGAGCTGTTTTTT. Amino acids: CASSTLAGTNTGELFF.

This chain joins TRBV19 and TRBJ2-7; TRBD2 matches 7 bases. The CDR3 loop spans 14 amino acids. V shed 3 bases and J 3 bases; nucleotides not matched to a gene: 5. From germline, CDR1 is LNHDA and CDR2 SQIVND (reference sequence). The DNA for the CDR3 is TGTGCCAGTAGTATCGGGGGGAAATTCTACGAGCAGTACTTC. This sequence encodes CASSIGGKFYEQYF.

This clone has just a few counts. The CDR3 spells CASSWGLAREQYF. The CDR3 region has the DNA TGTGCCAGCAGCTGGGGACTAGCTAGAGAGCAGTACTTC. The chain uses TRBV7-9 and TRBJ2-7; TRBD2 aligns across 9 bases. The V segment lost 4 bases and the J segment 7 bases; nucleotides outside the gene matches: 5. There are 13 residues in the CDR3. Germline V CDR1 and CDR2: SEHNR, FQNEAQ (reference sequence). Complete variable domain (other parts from reference TRBV7-9 and TRBJ2-7): DTGVSQNPRHKITKRGQNVTFRCDPISEHNRLYWYRQTLGQGPEFLTYFQNEAQLEKSRLLSDRFSAERPKGSFSTLEIQRTEQGDSAMYLCASSWGLAREQYFGPGTRLTVT.

V and J are TRBV7-3 and TRBJ2-1, with D unresolved. The CDR3 consists of 15 residues. Per the germline V gene, CDR1 is SGHTA and CDR2 is FQGTGA. Trimming stripped 3 bases from V and 5 bases from J, with 14 bases between. CDR3 sequence reads: CASSFGSTSNNEQFF. The CDR3 region has the DNA TGTGCCAGCAGCTTCGGTTCCACTTCAAACAATGAGCAGTTCTTC.

The chain carries TRBV7-9 and TRBJ2-7, with 9 bases that match TRBD2. With 3 bases clipped from V and 0 bases from J, the junction kept 12 bases outside the gene matches. The CDR3 has 18 residues. Germline assignment: CDR1 SEHNR and CDR2 FQNEAQ (reference sequence). The chain's CDR3 is CASSFQAPGGRVSYEQYF. DNA of the CDR3: TGTGCCAGCAGCTTCCAGGCCCCCGGCGGGAGGGTCTCCTACGAGCAGTACTTC. The whole variable domain, remainder taken from reference TRBV7-9 and TRBJ2-7, is DTGVSQNPRHKITKRGQNVTFRCDPISEHNRLYWYRQTLGQGPEFLTYFQNEAQLEKSRLLSDRFSAERPKGSFSTLEIQRTEQGDSAMYLCASSFQAPGGRVSYEQYFGPGTRLTVT.

The rearrangement joins TRBV28 to TRBJ1-5; 9 nucleotides match TRBD1. This CDR3 has 12 amino acids. Germline values: CDR1 MDHEN, CDR2 SYDVKM. The ends lost 7 bases at V and 8 bases at J; junction bases unmatched: 3. This chain's CDR3 is CASKGQGEPQHF. The CDR3 region has the DNA TGTGCCAGCAAGGGACAGGGAGAGCCCCAGCATTTT.

The chain is built from TRBV11-3 and TRBJ2-5; D gene uncertain. CDR3 length: 12 amino acids. Germline V gene sequence: CDR1 SGHNT, CDR2 YENEEA. V lost 0 bases, J lost 5 bases, and 4 bases lay in between. This CDR3 reads CASSLDGETQYF. The CDR3 nucleotides are TGTGCCAGCAGCTTAGACGGGGAGACCCAGTACTTC.

The chain is built from TRBV7-8 and TRBJ2-7; D unclear. Germline CDR1 is SGHVS and CDR2 is FQNEAQ. This CDR3 comprises 11 residues. With 1 base removed from V and 6 bases from J, the gap between germline ends came to 4 bases. The CDR3 DNA reads as TGTGCCAGCAGCTTAGGGGTCGAGCAGTACTTC. Translation gives CASSLGVEQYF.

The chain uses TRBV30 and TRBJ2-3; 10 bases are shared with TRBD1. The CDR3 contains 15 residues. Looked up from germline, CDR1 is GTSNPN and CDR2 is SVGIG (reference sequence). V lost 5 bases, J lost 3 bases, and 8 bases stayed unmatched. The CDR3 protein is CAWAAGTGVTDTQYF. The CDR3 DNA is TGTGCCTGGGCTGCTGGGACAGGGGTTACAGATACGCAGTATTTT.

V gene TRBV19 combines with J gene TRBJ2-1, with 7 positions matching TRBD2. Germline V CDR1 and CDR2: LNHDA, SQIVND (reference sequence). The CDR3 has 14 amino acids. V dropped 1 base and J dropped 6; count of bases not matched to a gene: 3. CDR3 sequence: CASSIVASGNEQFF. The CDR3 region has the DNA TGTGCCAGTAGTATAGTGGCTAGCGGCAATGAGCAGTTCTTC.

This chain joins TRBV12-5 and TRBJ1-1, with D uncertain. V lost 6 bases, J lost 4 bases, and 24 bases lay in between. Germline-derived CDR1 and CDR2 are LGHNT and FRNRAP. The CDR3 has 17 amino acids. CDR3 nucleotide sequence: TGTGCTAGTGGGAAAGCAGAGGTCAAGGAGGCCGCCACTGAAGCTTTCTTT. Translated: CASGKAEVKEAATEAFF.

This chain joins TRBV14 and TRBJ2-1; 9 nucleotides agree with TRBD2. This CDR3 contains 14 residues. Germline trimming cut 1 base from V and 7 bases from J; bases unmatched to any gene: 2. Germline V lookup: CDR1 SGHDN, CDR2 FVKESK. CDR3 bases: TGTGCCAGCAGCCAAGTCCTAGCGGGAAATGAGCAGTTCTTC. Protein: CASSQVLAGNEQFF.

This clone occurred once. The chain recombines TRBV11-2 with TRBJ2-5; TRBD2 agrees at 9 bases. The CDR3 loop spans 15 amino acids. Germline trimming cut 2 bases from V and 5 bases from J; bases unmatched to any gene: 6. The germline CDR1 and CDR2 sequences are SGHAT and FQNNGV. The CDR3 reads CASSLFSGSGETQYF. DNA for the CDR3: TGTGCCAGCAGCTTATTTAGCGGGAGTGGGGAGACCCAGTACTTC. The complete variable domain, with remaining parts taken from reference TRBV11-2 and TRBJ2-5, reads EAGVAQSPRYKIIEKRQSVAFWCNPISGHATLYWYQQILGQGPKLLIQFQNNGVVDDSQLPKDRFSAERLKGVDSTLKIQPAKLEDSAVYLCASSLFSGSGETQYFGPGTRLLVL.

The rearrangement uses TRBV28 and TRBJ2-7; D is unclear. CDR3 length equals 14 residues. Germline V gives CDR1 MDHEN, CDR2 SYDVKM. Between the trimmed V and J ends, which lost 5 bases and 1 base, there was a span of 12 bases. The CDR3 DNA is TGTGCCAGCAGTCTAGACCCGGCGTCCTACGAGCAGTACTTC. Protein: CASSLDPASYEQYF.

This chain uses TRBV18 with TRBJ2-3; 7 bases line up with TRBD1. CDR1 KGHSH and CDR2 LQKENI come from the germline V gene. The trim removed 5 bases at V and 2 bases at J, leaving 7 bases unmatched. The CDR3 contains 15 residues. As DNA, the CDR3 is TGTGCCAGCTCATCGACAGGGAAGGTCACAGATACGCAGTATTTT. This gives the protein CASSSTGKVTDTQYF.

The J gene is TRBJ2-1, the V gene TRBV5-1; D ambiguous. CDR3 length: 14 residues. Trimming cost V 1 base and J 5 bases, with 10 bases left between them. Germline V gene lookup returns CDR1 SGHRS and CDR2 YFSETQ. CDR3 loop: CASSLFSENNEQFF. The DNA of the CDR3 is TGCGCCAGCAGCTTGTTTAGTGAGAACAATGAGCAGTTCTTC.